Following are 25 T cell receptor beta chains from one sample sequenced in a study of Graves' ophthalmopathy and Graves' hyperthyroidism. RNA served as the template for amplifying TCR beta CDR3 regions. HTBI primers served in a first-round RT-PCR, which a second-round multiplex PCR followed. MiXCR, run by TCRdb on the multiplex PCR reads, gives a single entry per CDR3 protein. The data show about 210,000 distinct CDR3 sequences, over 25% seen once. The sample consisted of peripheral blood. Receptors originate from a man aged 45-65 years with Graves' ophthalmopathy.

The CDR3 nucleotides are TGTGCCACCAATCCAAGCGGGAGGTCCTACGAGCAGTACTTC. It encodes CATNPSGRSYEQYF. The chain links TRBV6-1 to TRBJ2-7; 9 positions match TRBD2. The V and J ends lost 10 bases and 1 base, in that order; junction bases with no gene match: 8. Looked up from germline, CDR1 is MNHNS and CDR2 is SASEGT. This CDR3 has 14 amino acids.

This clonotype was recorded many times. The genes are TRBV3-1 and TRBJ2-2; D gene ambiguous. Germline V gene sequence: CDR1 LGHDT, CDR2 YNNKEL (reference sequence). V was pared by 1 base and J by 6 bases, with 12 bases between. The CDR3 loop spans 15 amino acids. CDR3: CASSQGLPLAGELFF. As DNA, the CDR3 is TGTGCCAGCAGCCAAGGGCTCCCTTTGGCCGGGGAGCTGTTTTTT.

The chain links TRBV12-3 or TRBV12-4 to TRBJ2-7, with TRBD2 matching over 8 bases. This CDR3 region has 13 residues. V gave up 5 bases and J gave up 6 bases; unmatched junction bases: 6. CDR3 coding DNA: TGTGCCAGCAGTCCGGGCGGGAGGTCCGAGCAGTACTTC. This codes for CASSPGGRSEQYF.

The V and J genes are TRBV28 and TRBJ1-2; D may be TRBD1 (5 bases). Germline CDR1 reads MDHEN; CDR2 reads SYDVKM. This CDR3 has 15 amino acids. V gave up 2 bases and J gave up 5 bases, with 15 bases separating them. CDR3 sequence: CASSLGMRGWYGYTF. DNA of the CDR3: TGTGCCAGCAGTTTAGGGATGCGGGGGTGGTATGGCTACACCTTC.

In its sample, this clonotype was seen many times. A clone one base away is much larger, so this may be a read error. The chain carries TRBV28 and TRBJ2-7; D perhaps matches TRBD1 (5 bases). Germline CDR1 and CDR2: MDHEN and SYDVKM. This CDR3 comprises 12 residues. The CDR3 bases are TGTGCCAGCAGTTTAAAGGGGTACGGGCAGTACTTC. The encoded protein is CASSLKGYGQYF.

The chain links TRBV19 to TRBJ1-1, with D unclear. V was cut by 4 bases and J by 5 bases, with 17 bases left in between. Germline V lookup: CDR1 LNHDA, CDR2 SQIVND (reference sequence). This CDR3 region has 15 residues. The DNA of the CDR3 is TGTGCCAGTAGTACGCGGCCTCCGACGGGAACTGAAGCTTTCTTT. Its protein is CASSTRPPTGTEAFF.

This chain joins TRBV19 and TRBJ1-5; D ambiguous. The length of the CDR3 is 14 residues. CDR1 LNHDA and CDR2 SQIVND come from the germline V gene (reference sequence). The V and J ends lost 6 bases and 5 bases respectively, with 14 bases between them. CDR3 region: CASSEDRGYQPQHF. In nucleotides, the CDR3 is TGTGCCAGTAGCGAGGACCGCGGCTATCAGCCCCAGCATTTT.

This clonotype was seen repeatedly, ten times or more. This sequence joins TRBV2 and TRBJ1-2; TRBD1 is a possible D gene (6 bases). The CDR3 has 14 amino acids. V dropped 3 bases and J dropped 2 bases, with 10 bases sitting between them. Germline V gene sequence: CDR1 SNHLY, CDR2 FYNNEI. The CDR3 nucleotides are TGTGCCAGCAGTGATCCAGGGGTCAACTATGGCTACACCTTC. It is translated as CASSDPGVNYGYTF.

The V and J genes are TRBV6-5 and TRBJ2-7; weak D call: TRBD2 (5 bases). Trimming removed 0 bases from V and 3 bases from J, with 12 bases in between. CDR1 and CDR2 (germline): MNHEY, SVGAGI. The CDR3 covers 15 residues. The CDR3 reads CASSYSEGYHYEQYF. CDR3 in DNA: TGTGCCAGCAGTTACTCTGAGGGCTATCACTACGAGCAGTACTTC.

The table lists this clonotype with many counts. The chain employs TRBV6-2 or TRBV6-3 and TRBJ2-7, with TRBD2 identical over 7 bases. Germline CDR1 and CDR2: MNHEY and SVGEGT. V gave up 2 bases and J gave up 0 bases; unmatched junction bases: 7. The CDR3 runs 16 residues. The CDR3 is CASSYTGGSPSYEQYF. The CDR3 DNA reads TGTGCCAGCAGTTACACGGGCGGGAGCCCCTCCTACGAGCAGTACTTC.

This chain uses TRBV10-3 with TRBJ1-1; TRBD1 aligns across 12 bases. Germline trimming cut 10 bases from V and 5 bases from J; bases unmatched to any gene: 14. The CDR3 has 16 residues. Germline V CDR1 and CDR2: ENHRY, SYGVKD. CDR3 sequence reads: CATDTGTGGAQTEAFF. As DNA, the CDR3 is TGTGCCACCGATACCGGGACAGGGGGCGCGCAAACTGAAGCTTTCTTT.

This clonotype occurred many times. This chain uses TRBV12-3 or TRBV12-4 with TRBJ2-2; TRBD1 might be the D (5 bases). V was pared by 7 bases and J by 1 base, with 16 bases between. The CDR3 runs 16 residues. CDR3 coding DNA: TGTGCCAGCACCGGCTGGGGTCAGGGGAACACCGGGGAGCTGTTTTTT. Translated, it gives CASTGWGQGNTGELFF.

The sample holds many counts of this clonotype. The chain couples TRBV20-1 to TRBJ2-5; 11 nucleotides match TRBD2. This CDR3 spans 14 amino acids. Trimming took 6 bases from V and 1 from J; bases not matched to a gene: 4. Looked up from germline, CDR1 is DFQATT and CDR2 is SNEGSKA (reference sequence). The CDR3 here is CSAVTSGTQETQYF. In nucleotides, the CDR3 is TGCAGTGCCGTGACTAGCGGGACCCAAGAGACCCAGTACTTC.

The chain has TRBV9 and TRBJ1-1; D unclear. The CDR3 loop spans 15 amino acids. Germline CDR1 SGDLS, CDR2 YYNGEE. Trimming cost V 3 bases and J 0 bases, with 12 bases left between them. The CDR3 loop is CASSDFRGMNTEAFF. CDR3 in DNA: TGTGCCAGCAGCGATTTCCGCGGTATGAACACTGAAGCTTTCTTT.

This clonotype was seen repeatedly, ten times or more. The CDR3 protein is CASSEAGGPSTGELFF. The CDR3 nucleotides are TGTGCCAGCAGTGAAGCGGGAGGGCCGAGCACCGGGGAGCTGTTTTTT. This chain links TRBV2 with TRBJ2-2, with 7 bases identical to TRBD2. The CDR3 contains 16 residues. V lost 0 bases and J lost 4; bases outside the gene matches: 5. CDR1 and CDR2 from the germline V gene are SNHLY and FYNNEI.

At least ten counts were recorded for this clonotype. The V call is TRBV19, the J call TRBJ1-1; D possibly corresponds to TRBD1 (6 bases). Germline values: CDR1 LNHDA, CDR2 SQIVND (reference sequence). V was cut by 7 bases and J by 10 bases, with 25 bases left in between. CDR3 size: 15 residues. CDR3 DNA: TGTGCCAGTAACCCAAACAGGGTACCTCCTGGTGGAGCTTTCTTT. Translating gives CASNPNRVPPGGAFF.

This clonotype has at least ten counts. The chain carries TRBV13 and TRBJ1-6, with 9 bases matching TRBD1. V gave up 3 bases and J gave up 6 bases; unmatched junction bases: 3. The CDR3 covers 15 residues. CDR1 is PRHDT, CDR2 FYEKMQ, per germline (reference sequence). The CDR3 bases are TGTGCCAGCAGCTTCCGGGACAGGGCTAATTCACCCCTCCACTTT. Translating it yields CASSFRDRANSPLHF.

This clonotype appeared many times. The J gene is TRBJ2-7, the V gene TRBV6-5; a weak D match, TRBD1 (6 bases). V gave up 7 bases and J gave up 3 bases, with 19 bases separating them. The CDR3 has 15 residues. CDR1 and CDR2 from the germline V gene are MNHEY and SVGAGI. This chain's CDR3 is CASKENRANYYEQYF. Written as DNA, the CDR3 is TGTGCCAGCAAAGAAAACAGGGCGAATTACTACGAGCAGTACTTC.

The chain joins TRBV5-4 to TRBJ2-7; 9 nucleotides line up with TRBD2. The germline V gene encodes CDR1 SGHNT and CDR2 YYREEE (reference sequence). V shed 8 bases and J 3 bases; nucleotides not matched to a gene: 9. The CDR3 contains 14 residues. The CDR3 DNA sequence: TGTGCCAGTAGTTTGACTAGCGGACGCTACGAGCAGTACTTC. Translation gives CASSLTSGRYEQYF.

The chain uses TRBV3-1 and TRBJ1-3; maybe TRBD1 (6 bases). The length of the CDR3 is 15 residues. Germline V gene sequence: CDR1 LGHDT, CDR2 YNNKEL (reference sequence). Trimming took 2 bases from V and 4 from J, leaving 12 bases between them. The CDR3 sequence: CASSQFRGHGNTIYF. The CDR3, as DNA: TGTGCCAGCAGCCAATTCAGGGGCCACGGAAACACCATATATTTT.

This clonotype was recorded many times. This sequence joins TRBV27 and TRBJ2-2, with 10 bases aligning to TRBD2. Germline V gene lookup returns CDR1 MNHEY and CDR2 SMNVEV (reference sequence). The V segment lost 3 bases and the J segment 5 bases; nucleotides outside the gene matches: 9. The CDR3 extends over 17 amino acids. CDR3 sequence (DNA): TGTGCCAGCAGTTTGGCGCTAGCGGGAGAGGGGACCGGGGAGCTGTTTTTT. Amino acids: CASSLALAGEGTGELFF.

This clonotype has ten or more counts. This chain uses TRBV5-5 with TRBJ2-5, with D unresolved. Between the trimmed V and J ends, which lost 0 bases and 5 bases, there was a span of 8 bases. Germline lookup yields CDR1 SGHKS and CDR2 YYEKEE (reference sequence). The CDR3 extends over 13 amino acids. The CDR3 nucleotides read TGTGCCAGCAGCTTGGGTTTCGGGGAGACCCAGTACTTC. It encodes CASSLGFGETQYF.

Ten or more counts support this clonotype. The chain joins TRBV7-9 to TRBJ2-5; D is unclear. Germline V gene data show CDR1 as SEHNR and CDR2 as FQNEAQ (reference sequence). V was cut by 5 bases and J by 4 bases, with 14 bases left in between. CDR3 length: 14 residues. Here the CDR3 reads CASSIRVGGETQYF. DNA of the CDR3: TGTGCCAGCAGCATCCGGGTTGGCGGAGAGACCCAGTACTTC.

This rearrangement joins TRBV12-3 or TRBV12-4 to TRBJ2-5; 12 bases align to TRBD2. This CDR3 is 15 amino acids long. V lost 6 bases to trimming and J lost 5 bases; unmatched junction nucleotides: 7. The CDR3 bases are TGTGCCAGCAGAAGGACTAGCGGGATGGGGGAGACCCAGTACTTC. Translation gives CASRRTSGMGETQYF.

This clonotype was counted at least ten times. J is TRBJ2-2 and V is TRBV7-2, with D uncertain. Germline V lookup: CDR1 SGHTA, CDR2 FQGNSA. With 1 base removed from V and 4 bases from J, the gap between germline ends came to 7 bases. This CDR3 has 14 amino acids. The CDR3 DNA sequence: TGTGCCAGCAGCTTAGGGCTGAGCACCGGGGAGCTGTTTTTT. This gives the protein CASSLGLSTGELFF.